The clone carrying this TCR beta chain was counted between two and nine times. This entry belongs to a study of T cells in localized non-small cell lung cancer. The CDR3 loop spans 15 amino acids. Trimming cost V 7 bases and J 4 bases; bases outside gene matches: 9. Germline CDR1 MNHGY, CDR2 SAAAGT. The data were produced by immunoSEQ multiplex PCR, yet TCRdb's version contains in-frame clones alone and is incomplete. This table has more than 10,000 clones, roughly 30% appearing once. V is TRBV6-8 and J is TRBJ2-1; 8 bases line up with TRBD1. The sequence was collected from a female donor at least 60 years old with stage I lung adenocarcinoma. The input for sequencing was lung tumor tissue, taken before any cancer treatment. The CDR3 sequence is CASTRGTGPYNEQFF. The CDR3 nucleotides are TGTGCCAGCACTAGAGGGACAGGCCCGTACAATGAGCAGTTCTTC.